The present entry profiles one T cell receptor (beta chain) with its context. Its target is unknown. The assay was immunoSEQ multiplex PCR, and TCRdb's table has in-frame clones only and misses some. This sample has roughly 330,000 clones, with over 55% found just once. These data originate in a study of cytotoxic CD8 clonotypes in ibrutinib-treated CLL. Whole-study findings and limits: Higher clonality was seen at ibrutinib response and a return toward baseline at progression.

Germline V lookup: CDR1 SGHRS, CDR2 YFSETQ. V lost 1 base and J 1 base, leaving 8 bases between the germline ends. CDR3 length equals 14 residues. This clonotype was obtained from a human donor with chronic lymphocytic leukemia. This material consisted of PBMCs, taken after 36 months of ibrutinib treatment. The gene calls are TRBV5-1 and TRBJ2-5; D not resolved. The CDR3 region is CASSLQGIQETQYF. CDR3 sequence (DNA): TGCGCCAGCAGCTTGCAAGGGATCCAAGAGACCCAGTACTTC.